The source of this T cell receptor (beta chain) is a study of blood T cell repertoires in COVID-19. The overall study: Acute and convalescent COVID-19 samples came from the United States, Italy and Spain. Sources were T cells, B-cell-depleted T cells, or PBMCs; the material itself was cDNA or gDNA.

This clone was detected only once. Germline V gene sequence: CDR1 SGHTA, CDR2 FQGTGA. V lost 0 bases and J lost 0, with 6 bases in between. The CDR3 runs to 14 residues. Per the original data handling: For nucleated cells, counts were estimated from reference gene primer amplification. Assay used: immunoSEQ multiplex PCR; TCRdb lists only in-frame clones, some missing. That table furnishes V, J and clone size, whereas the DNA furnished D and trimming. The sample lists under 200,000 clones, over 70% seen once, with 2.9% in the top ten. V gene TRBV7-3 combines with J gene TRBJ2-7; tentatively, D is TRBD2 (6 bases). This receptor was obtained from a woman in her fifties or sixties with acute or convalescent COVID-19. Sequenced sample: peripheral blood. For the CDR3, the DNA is TGTGCCAGCAGCTTAACGGGGGGCTCCTACGAGCAGTACTTC. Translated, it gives CASSLTGGSYEQYF.